This T cell receptor (beta chain) derives from a study of shared clonotypes between healthy human individuals. Profiled with immunoSEQ multiplex PCR; TCRdb holds only in-frame clones, not every one. The repertoire holds approximately 1,500,000 clones, roughly 98% seen once, with about 0.45% in the top ten. V lost 5 bases, J lost 0 bases, and 9 bases stayed unmatched. Germline CDR1 is SEHNR and CDR2 is FQNEAQ (reference sequence). CDR3 length: 17 residues. Source material: naive CD4+ T cells sorted from blood. Subset denoted: CD45RA+ positively selected. This receptor was obtained from a man aged 25 to 40 in good health. The rearrangement links TRBV7-9 to TRBJ2-1; 8 bases are shared with TRBD1. The CDR3 DNA follows: TGTGCCAGCAGCGAGGGACAGGTCGGGAGCTCCTACAATGAGCAGTTCTTC. This gives the protein CASSEGQVGSSYNEQFF.